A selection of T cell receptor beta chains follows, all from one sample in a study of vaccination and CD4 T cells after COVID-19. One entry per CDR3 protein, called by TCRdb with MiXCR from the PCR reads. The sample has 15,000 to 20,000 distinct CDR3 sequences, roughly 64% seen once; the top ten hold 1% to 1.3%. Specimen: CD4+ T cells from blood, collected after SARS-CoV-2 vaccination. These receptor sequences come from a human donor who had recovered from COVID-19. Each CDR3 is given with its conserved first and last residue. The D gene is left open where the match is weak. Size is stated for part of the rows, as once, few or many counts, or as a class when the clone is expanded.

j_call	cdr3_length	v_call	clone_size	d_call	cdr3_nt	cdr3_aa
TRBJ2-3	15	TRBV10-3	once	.	TGTGCCATCAGGGCCCGGCGATCTAGCACAGATACGCAGTATTTT	CAIRARRSSTDTQYF
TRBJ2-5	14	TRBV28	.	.	TGTGCCAGCAGTTTATTGGCTACCCAAGAGACCCAGTACTTC	CASSLLATQETQYF
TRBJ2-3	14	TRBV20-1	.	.	TGCAGTGCCCTAACGGGCCTTAGCACAGATACGCAGTATTTT	CSALTGLSTDTQYF
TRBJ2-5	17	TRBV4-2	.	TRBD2	TGTGCCAGCAGCCAAGTGCTTGGACTAGCTTGGGGGGAGACCCAGTACTTC	CASSQVLGLAWGETQYF
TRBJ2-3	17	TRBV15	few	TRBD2	TGTGCCACCAGCAGAGATCTCGGGGGGGGCGCGACAGATACGCAGTATTTT	CATSRDLGGGATDTQYF
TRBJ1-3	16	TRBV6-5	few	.	TGTGCCAGCAGTTACGGGAGCACCTTCTCTGGAAACACCATATATTTT	CASSYGSTFSGNTIYF
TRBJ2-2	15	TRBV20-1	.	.	TGCAGTGCTGCCTTGCCAGGGGCGAACACCGGGGAGCTGTTTTTT	CSAALPGANTGELFF
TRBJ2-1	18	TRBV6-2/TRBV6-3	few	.	TGTGCCAGCAGTTGGGACCGCTGGGTGGGGCTTTCCTACAATGAGCAGTTCTTC	CASSWDRWVGLSYNEQFF
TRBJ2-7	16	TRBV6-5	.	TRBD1	TGTGCCAGCAGTTACGGTCTACGGACAGGAGCTTACGAGCAGTACTTC	CASSYGLRTGAYEQYF
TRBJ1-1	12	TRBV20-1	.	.	TGCAGTGGCCGGGAGGGGAACACTGAAGCTTTCTTT	CSGREGNTEAFF
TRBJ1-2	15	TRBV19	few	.	TGTGCCAGTAGTATCATCCCGATAGCTAACTATGGCTACACCTTC	CASSIIPIANYGYTF
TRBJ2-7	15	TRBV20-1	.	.	TGCAGTGCTACCTCCCTTAGGGACCCCTCCTACGAGCAGTACTTC	CSATSLRDPSYEQYF
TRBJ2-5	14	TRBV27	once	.	TGTGCCAGCAGTCCCCCCCCGGGAGCAGAGACCCAGTACTTC	CASSPPPGAETQYF
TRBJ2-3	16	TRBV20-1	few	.	TGCAGTGCTAGAGCGGTACAGGAAGAATCTGTAGATACGCAGTATTTT	CSARAVQEESVDTQYF
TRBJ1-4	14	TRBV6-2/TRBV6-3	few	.	TGTGCCAGCAGACCCGGGGACGTGAATGAAAAACTGTTTTTT	CASRPGDVNEKLFF
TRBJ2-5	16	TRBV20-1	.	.	TGCAGTGCTAGATTCCTTCTCAGAGCGTCCGAAGAGACCCAGTACTTC	CSARFLLRASEETQYF
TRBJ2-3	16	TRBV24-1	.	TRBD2	TGTGCCACCAGTGACCCCAGACACGGGGGGACAGATACGCAGTATTTT	CATSDPRHGGTDTQYF